This T cell receptor (beta chain) was retrieved from a study of technical replicates of blood from a few donors. The method was immunoSEQ multiplex PCR; TCRdb's version includes in-frame clones alone and lacks a portion of them. In the table there are about 100,000 clones, 95% of which are singletons. Germline CDR1 and CDR2: SGDLS and YYNGEE. V lost 0 bases, J lost 0 bases, and 10 bases lay in between. CDR3 length equals 16 residues. This TCR came from a human donor in good health. The sample consisted of T cells isolated from PBMCs. V usage is TRBV9 and J usage is TRBJ2-1, with D possibly being TRBD2 (5 bases). Written as DNA, the CDR3 is TGTGCCAGCAGCGTAGGAGCGGCTCCCTCCTACAATGAGCAGTTCTTC. Its protein product is CASSVGAAPSYNEQFF.